A single sample is the source of the 3 T cell receptor beta chains below, sequenced in a study of T cell responses to AZD1222 COVID-19 vaccine. Profiling relied on immunoSEQ multiplex PCR, and the TCRdb table lists in-frame clones only, not all of them. The sample lists 70,000 to 85,000 clones; 83% were seen once. Source: peripheral blood, taken 28 days after the second AZD1222 dose. The receptors stem from an adult who received the AZD1222 COVID-19 vaccine.

This chain links TRBV7-2 with TRBJ2-1, with D possibly TRBD1 on 5 matching bases. V dropped 2 bases and J dropped 4 bases, with 9 bases sitting between them. CDR1 is SGHTA and CDR2 is FQGNSA in the germline V gene. This CDR3 comprises 14 residues. The CDR3 region has the DNA TGTGCCAGCAGCTTATTACCAGGGTACAATGAGCAGTTCTTC. It yields the protein CASSLLPGYNEQFF. Drawing the rest from reference TRBV7-2 and TRBJ2-1, the complete variable domain is GAGVSQSPSNKVTEKGKDVELRCDPISGHTALYWYRQSLGQGLEFLIYFQGNSAPDKSGLPSDRFSAERTGGSVSTLTIQRTQQEDSAVYLCASSLLPGYNEQFFGPGTRLTVL.

V usage is TRBV6-4 and J usage is TRBJ2-1; TRBD2 matches 14 bases. The trim removed 6 bases at V and 9 bases at J, leaving 7 bases unmatched. The CDR3 consists of 15 residues. CDR1 and CDR2 (germline): MRHNA, SNTAGT. The CDR3 protein is CASSEGLAGVGEQFF. The CDR3 DNA reads as TGTGCCAGCAGCGAGGGACTAGCGGGAGTAGGTGAGCAGTTCTTC.

The chain carries TRBV28 and TRBJ1-1, with D uncertain. The CDR3 runs 12 residues. The germline CDR1 and CDR2 sequences are MDHEN and SYDVKM. V was clipped by 3 bases and J by 5 bases, with 7 bases between them. The DNA for the CDR3 is TGTGCCAGCAGTTTGAGTGGGACTGAAGCTTTCTTT. Translating it yields CASSLSGTEAFF.